Listed below are T cell receptor beta chains from one sample, sequenced in a study of shared clonotypes between healthy human individuals. Generated by immunoSEQ multiplex PCR, the TCRdb table keeps only in-frame clones and is missing some. The sample shows 550,000 to 750,000 clones, 92% of them seen only once. The material sequenced was naive CD8+ T cells sorted from blood. These receptors were obtained from a man aged 25-45 years in good health. Each CDR3 is given with its conserved first and last residue. D genes are given only for firm matches. For some rows the clone size is stated as once, few or many, or as a class when expanded; others skip it.

DNA	CDR3	size	V	J	D
TGTGCCAGCAGTGGCTATCTCGAAATAGACAATGAGCAGTTCTTC	CASSGYLEIDNEQFF	few	TRBV25-1	TRBJ2-1	NA
TGTGCCAGCAGCCCACCCGGCCGCCCCCTTGGATCGGAGACCCAGTACTTC	CASSPPGRPLGSETQYF	NA	TRBV7-9	TRBJ2-5	NA
TGTGCCAGTCCAGGACCGGGACAGGGGACCGTCAATGAGCAGTTCTTC	CASPGPGQGTVNEQFF	NA	TRBV5-3	TRBJ2-1	TRBD1
TGCGCCAGCAGTTGGGTGGCAACAGATACGCAGTATTTT	CASSWVATDTQYF	NA	TRBV5-1	TRBJ2-3	NA
TGTGCCAGCAGCCAAACAGGTGCAACTAATGAAAAACTGTTTTTT	CASSQTGATNEKLFF	NA	TRBV11-2	TRBJ1-4	NA
TGTGCCAGCAGCTCTTATAGCGGGGGCACAGATACGCAGTATTTT	CASSSYSGGTDTQYF	NA	TRBV7-9	TRBJ2-3	TRBD2
TGTGCCAGCAGCTACCAGACAGGGGGCTCCTACGAGCAGTACTTC	CASSYQTGGSYEQYF	NA	TRBV7-9	TRBJ2-7	TRBD1
TGTGCCAGCCGGACAGGTAACGGGAACACTGAAGCTTTCTTT	CASRTGNGNTEAFF	NA	TRBV6-4	TRBJ1-1	TRBD1
TGCAGCGTCCGGAGGGGTGGGAGCTCCTACAATGAGCAGTTCTTC	CSVRRGGSSYNEQFF	NA	TRBV29-1	TRBJ2-1	NA
TGTGCCAGCAGCCCCCTGGGAGACAGGGAAAAACTGTTTTTT	CASSPLGDREKLFF	NA	TRBV7-9	TRBJ1-4	NA
TGTGCCAGCAGCCCATATCGGACAGGGGTGGGTGAGCAGTACTTC	CASSPYRTGVGEQYF	NA	TRBV28	TRBJ2-7	TRBD1
TGCAGCGTTGTTTTGTTGGGAGGGACTGAAGCTTTCTTT	CSVVLLGGTEAFF	NA	TRBV29-1	TRBJ1-1	NA
TGTGCCAGTAGTATCGGTCTTATGGCTAACACCTTC	CASSIGLMANTF	NA	TRBV19	TRBJ1-2	NA
TGTGCCAGCAGCTTAAGGGGGGCAATCACAGATACGCAGTATTTT	CASSLRGAITDTQYF	NA	TRBV7-9	TRBJ2-3	NA
TGTGCTAGTGGTTCTGGGGTACACGAGCAGTACTTC	CASGSGVHEQYF	NA	TRBV12-5	TRBJ2-7	NA
TGTGCCAGTAGTTCCACTAGCGGCTACGAGCAGTACTTC	CASSSTSGYEQYF	NA	TRBV19	TRBJ2-7	TRBD2
TGTGCCAGTAGTATTGGTGGGCCCGAGCAGTACTTC	CASSIGGPEQYF	few	TRBV19	TRBJ2-7	NA
TGCGCCAGCAGCCAAGTAGGGACAGGGTTTTATGGCTACACCTTC	CASSQVGTGFYGYTF	NA	TRBV4-1	TRBJ1-2	TRBD1
TGTGCCAGCTCACCACCGGGACTAGCGGGAGTAACAGATACGCAGTATTTT	CASSPPGLAGVTDTQYF	NA	TRBV18	TRBJ2-3	TRBD2
TGTGCCAGCAGTCTAGTAGGGGGCAGCAATCAGCCCCAGCATTTT	CASSLVGGSNQPQHF	NA	TRBV27	TRBJ1-5	TRBD1
TGTGCCGCCCTTAACTACAATGAGCAGTTCTTC	CAALNYNEQFF	once	TRBV7-9	TRBJ2-1	NA
TGTGCCAGCTCACCTAACAAAAACATTCAGTACTTC	CASSPNKNIQYF	NA	TRBV18	TRBJ2-4	NA
TGTGCCAGCAGCTTTTATGCGGGAGAAACCTACGAGCAGTACTTC	CASSFYAGETYEQYF	NA	TRBV7-2	TRBJ2-7	TRBD2
TGTGCCACCAGCACCTCAGGGACAGGTGGGGAAAAACTGTTTTTT	CATSTSGTGGEKLFF	NA	TRBV15	TRBJ1-4	TRBD1
TGTGCCAGCAGCCTCGACAGATACTCTGGAAACACCATATATTTT	CASSLDRYSGNTIYF	NA	TRBV7-6	TRBJ1-3	NA
TGTGCCAGCAGCCACCGGGACAGGGGGTCCCTCGGGGCCTACGAGCAGTACTTC	CASSHRDRGSLGAYEQYF	NA	TRBV14	TRBJ2-7	TRBD1